This TCR beta chain was sequenced during a study of response to subunit inactivated influenza vaccine. Germline loops: CDR1 DFQATT, CDR2 SNEGSKA (reference sequence). This CDR3 contains 16 residues. V lost 0 bases and J lost 1, with 12 bases in between. TCRdb ran MiXCR on the RT-PCR reads and lists one entry per CDR3 protein. Found here are more than 550,000 distinct CDR3 sequences, roughly 10% of them singletons; the top ten hold roughly 10%. This clonotype was picked up a small number of times. The clonotype originates from a man in his forties or fifties who received an inactivated influenza vaccine. V is TRBV20-1 and J is TRBJ2-2; D might be TRBD1 (6 bases). The sample in question was PBMCs from blood, obtained on the day of vaccination. The CDR3 nucleotides read TGCAGTGCTAGAGATCCCTTACAGGGGAACACCGGGGAGCTGTTTTTT. It translates to CSARDPLQGNTGELFF.